The text below deals with one T cell receptor beta chain. This CDR3 has 13 amino acids. From germline, CDR1 is SQVTM and CDR2 ANQGSEA. V lost 5 bases and J lost 5; bases outside the gene matches: 8. Reverse transcription used 0.5 to 1 ug RNA and random hexamers. From the immunoSEQ multiplex PCR reads, TCRdb called clonotypes with MiXCR, one entry per CDR3 protein. In the table there are approximately 190,000 distinct CDR3 sequences, 95% of which are singletons. The sample originates from a study of CD8 T cells in Susac syndrome. V gene TRBV29-1 combines with J gene TRBJ2-7; 8 nucleotides agree with TRBD1. Sequencing input: CD8+ T cells from PBMCs. This receptor was obtained from a human donor with Susac syndrome. The CDR3 spells CSVMTGAMNEQYF. As DNA, the CDR3 is TGCAGCGTTATGACAGGGGCAATGAACGAGCAGTACTTC.